This T cell receptor (beta chain) is from a study of T-cell reconstitution after alpha-beta-depleted transplantation in children. Study results and limitations: Expanded clones from the graft, numbering several hundred, reportedly supplied alpha-beta T cells about two months after transplant. A year had passed since transplant, and T-cell counts and diversity by then came mostly from newly produced T cells. There were some patients whose high TCRbeta diversity at day 60 came from surviving recipient T cells and thymic progenitors.

This clonotype appeared a few times. Its antigen is currently unknown. Unique molecular identifiers were used in preparing the TCRbeta library. TCRdb analysed the PCR reads with MiXCR anew, one entry per CDR3 protein. Of roughly 340,000 distinct CDR3 sequences in the sample, 15% to 20% are singletons; the top ten hold roughly 40%. Germline CDR1 SGHRS, CDR2 YFSETQ. CDR3 length: 13 residues. The ends were cut back, 3 bases at V and 9 bases at J, with 13 bases in the middle. The sequence was obtained from a male patient between 2 and 15 years old who had a stem cell transplant for acute lymphoblastic leukemia, so the T cells may come from the graft donor. The chain links TRBV5-1 to TRBJ2-1; D gene unclear. The material was PBMCs, mostly from graft donor cells, obtained 360 days after TCRalphabeta/CD19-depleted stem cell transplant. As DNA, the CDR3 is TGCGCCAGCAGCTCCGACCTCGGTACTGAGCAGTTCTTC. The encoded protein is CASSSDLGTEQFF. The entire variable domain, with the rest obtained from reference TRBV5-1 and TRBJ2-1, is as follows: KAGVTQTPRYLIKTRGQQVTLSCSPISGHRSVSWYQQTPGQGLQFLFEYFSETQRNKGNFPGRFSGRQFSNSRSEMNVSTLELGDSALYLCASSSDLGTEQFFGPGTRLTVL.